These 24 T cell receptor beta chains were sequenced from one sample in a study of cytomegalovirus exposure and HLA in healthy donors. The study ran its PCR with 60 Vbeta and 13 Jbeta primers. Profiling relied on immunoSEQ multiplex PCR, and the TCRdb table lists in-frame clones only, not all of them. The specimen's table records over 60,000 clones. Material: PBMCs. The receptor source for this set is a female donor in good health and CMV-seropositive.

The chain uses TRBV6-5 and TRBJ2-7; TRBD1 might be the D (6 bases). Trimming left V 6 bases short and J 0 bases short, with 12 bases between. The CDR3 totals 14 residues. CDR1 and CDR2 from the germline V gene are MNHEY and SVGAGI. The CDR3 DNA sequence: TGTGCCAGCAGGGCGGACAGAGACTCCTACGAGCAGTACTTC. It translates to CASRADRDSYEQYF.

For the CDR3, the DNA is TGTGCTTTGACAGGGAGCTCTGGAAACACCATATATTTT. Protein product: CALTGSSGNTIYF. The rearrangement links TRBV30 to TRBJ1-3; 7 nucleotides agree with TRBD1. Germline CDR1 is GTSNPN and CDR2 is SVGIG (reference sequence). The CDR3 runs 13 residues.

The CDR3 loop reads CAGTGISQGNSPLHF. The CDR3, as DNA: TGTGCCGGGACCGGAATCAGCCAGGGGAATTCACCCCTCCACTTT. V gene TRBV30 combines with J gene TRBJ1-6; weak D call: TRBD1 (6 bases). V lost 8 bases and J 7 bases, leaving 21 bases between the germline ends. This CDR3 is 15 amino acids long. Germline assignment: CDR1 GTSNPN and CDR2 SVGIG (reference sequence).

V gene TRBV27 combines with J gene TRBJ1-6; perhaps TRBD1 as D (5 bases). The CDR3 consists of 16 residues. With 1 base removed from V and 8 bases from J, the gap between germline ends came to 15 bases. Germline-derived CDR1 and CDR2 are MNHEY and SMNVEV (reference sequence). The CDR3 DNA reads TGTGCCAGCAGTTTATTCTGGGGGGGTGGTGATTCACCCCTCCACTTT. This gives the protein CASSLFWGGGDSPLHF.

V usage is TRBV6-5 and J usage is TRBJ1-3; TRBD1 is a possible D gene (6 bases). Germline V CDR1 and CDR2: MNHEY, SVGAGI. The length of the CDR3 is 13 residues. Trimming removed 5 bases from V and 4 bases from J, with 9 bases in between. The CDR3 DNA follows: TGTGCCAGCAGTGGACAGTTGGGAAACACCATATATTTT. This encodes CASSGQLGNTIYF.

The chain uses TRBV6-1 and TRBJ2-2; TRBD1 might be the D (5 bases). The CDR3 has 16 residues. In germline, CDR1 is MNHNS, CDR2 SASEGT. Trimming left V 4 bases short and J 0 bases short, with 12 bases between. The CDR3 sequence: CASSGYRQTNTGELFF. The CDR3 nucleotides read TGTGCCAGCAGTGGTTACCGACAGACGAACACCGGGGAGCTGTTTTTT.

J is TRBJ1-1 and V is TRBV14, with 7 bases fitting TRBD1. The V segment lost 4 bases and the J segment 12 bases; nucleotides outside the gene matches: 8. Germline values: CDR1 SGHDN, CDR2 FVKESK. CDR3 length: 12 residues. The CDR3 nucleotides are TGTGCCAGCAGCCTCTATGGGACAGTATCTTTCTTT. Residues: CASSLYGTVSFF.

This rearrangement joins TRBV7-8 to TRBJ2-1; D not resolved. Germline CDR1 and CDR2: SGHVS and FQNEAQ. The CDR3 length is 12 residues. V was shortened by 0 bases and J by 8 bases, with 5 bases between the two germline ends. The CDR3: CASSLASHEQFF. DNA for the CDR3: TGTGCCAGCAGCTTAGCTAGCCATGAGCAGTTCTTC.

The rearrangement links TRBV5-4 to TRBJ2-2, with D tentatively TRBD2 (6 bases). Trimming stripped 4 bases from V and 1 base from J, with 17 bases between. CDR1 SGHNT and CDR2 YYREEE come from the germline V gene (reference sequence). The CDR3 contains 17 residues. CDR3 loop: CASSPPGLTLNTGELFF. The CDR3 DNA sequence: TGTGCCAGCAGCCCCCCGGGACTGACATTGAACACCGGGGAGCTGTTTTTT.

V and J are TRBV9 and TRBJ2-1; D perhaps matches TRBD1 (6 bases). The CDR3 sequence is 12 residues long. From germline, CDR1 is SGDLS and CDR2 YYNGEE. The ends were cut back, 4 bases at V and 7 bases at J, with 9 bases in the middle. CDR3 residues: CASSPQGNEQFF. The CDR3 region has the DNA TGTGCCAGCAGCCCCCAGGGGAATGAGCAGTTCTTC.

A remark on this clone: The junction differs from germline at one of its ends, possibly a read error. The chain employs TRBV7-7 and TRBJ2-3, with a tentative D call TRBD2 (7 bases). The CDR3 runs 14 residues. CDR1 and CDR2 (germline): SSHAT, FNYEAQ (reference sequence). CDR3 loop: CASSLTGGADTQYF. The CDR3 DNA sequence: TGTGCTAGCAGCTTAACGGGGGGCGCAGATACGCAGTATTTT.

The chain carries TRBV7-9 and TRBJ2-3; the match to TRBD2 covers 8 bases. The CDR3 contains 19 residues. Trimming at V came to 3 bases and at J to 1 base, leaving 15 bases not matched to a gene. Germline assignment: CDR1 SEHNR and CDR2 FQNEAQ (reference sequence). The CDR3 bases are TGTGCCAGCAGCTTGGTCCCCCAGTCACGGGAGGGGGGCACAGATACGCAGTATTTT. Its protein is CASSLVPQSREGGTDTQYF.

CDR3 in DNA: TGTGCCAGCAGCCCCCGACAGGGGCGGCAAGAGACCCAGTACTTC. The encoded protein is CASSPRQGRQETQYF. This rearrangement joins TRBV7-9 to TRBJ2-5; 8 bases are a match to TRBD1. Germline lookup yields CDR1 SEHNR and CDR2 FQNEAQ (reference sequence). Unmatched junction bases numbered 7, after V lost 5 bases and J lost 2 bases. The CDR3 extends over 15 amino acids. Supplemented by reference TRBV7-9 and TRBJ2-5, the full variable domain reads DTGVSQNPRHKITKRGQNVTFRCDPISEHNRLYWYRQTLGQGPEFLTYFQNEAQLEKSRLLSDRFSAERPKGSFSTLEIQRTEQGDSAMYLCASSPRQGRQETQYFGPGTRLLVL.

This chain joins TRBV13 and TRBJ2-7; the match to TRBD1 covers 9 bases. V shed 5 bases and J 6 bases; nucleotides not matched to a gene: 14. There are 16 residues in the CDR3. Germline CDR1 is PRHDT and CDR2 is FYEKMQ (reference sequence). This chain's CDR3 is CASSPGPRDRESEQYF. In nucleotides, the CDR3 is TGTGCCAGCAGCCCCGGGCCCCGGGACAGGGAAAGCGAGCAGTACTTC. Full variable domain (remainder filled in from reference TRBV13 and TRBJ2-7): AAGVIQSPRHLIKEKRETATLKCYPIPRHDTVYWYQQGPGQDPQFLISFYEKMQSDKGSIPDRFSAQQFSDYHSELNMSSLELGDSALYFCASSPGPRDRESEQYFGPGTRLTVT.

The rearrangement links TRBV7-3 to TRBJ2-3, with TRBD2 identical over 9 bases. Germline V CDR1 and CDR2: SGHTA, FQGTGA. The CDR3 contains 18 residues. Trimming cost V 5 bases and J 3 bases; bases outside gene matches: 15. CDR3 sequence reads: CASSPKVRKGLATDTQYF. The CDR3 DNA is TGTGCCAGCAGCCCGAAGGTCCGAAAGGGACTAGCAACAGATACGCAGTATTTT. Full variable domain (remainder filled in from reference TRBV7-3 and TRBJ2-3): GAGVSQTPSNKVTEKGKYVELRCDPISGHTALYWYRQSLGQGPEFLIYFQGTGAADDSGLPNDRFFAVRPEGSVSTLKIQRTERGDSAVYLCASSPKVRKGLATDTQYFGPGTRLTVL.

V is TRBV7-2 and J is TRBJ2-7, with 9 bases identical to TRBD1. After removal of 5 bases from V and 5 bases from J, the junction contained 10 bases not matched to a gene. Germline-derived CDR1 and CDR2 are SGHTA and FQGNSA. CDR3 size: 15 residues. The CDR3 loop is CASSHGWDRDHEQYF. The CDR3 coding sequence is TGTGCCAGCAGCCACGGTTGGGACAGGGACCACGAGCAGTACTTC.

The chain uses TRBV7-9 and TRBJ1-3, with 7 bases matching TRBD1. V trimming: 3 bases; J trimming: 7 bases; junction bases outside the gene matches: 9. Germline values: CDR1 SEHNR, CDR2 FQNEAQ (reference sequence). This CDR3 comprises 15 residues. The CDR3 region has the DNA TGTGCCAGCAGCTTGTCGACAGGGCGAGGGAACACCATATATTTT. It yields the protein CASSLSTGRGNTIYF.

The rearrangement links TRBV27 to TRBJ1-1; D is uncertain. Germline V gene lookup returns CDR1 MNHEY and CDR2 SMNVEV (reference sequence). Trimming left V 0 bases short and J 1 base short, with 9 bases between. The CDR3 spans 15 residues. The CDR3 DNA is TGTGCCAGCAGTTTATCTAGACTCCCGAACACTGAAGCTTTCTTT. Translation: CASSLSRLPNTEAFF.

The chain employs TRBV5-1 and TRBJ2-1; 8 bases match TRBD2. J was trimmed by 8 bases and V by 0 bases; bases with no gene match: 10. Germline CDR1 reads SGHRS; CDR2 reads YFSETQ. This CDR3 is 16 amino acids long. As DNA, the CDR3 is TGCGCCAGCAGCTTGGTACCGGGGGGGCCGAGCGATGAGCAGTTCTTC. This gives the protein CASSLVPGGPSDEQFF.

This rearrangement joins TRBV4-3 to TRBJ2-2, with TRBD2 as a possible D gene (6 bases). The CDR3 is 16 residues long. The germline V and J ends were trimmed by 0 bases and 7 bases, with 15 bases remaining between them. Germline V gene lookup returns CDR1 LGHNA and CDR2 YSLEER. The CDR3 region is CASSQDQGWRGGELFF. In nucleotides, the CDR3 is TGCGCCAGCAGCCAAGATCAGGGTTGGAGGGGCGGGGAGCTGTTTTTT.

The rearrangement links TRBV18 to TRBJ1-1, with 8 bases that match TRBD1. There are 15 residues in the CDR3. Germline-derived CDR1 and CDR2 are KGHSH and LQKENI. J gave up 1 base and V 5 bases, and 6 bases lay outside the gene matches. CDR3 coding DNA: TGTGCCAGCTCAGAAGGGACAGGAGGGAACACTGAAGCTTTCTTT. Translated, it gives CASSEGTGGNTEAFF.

CDR3 amino acids: CASRPDTSPEAFF. CDR3 DNA sequence: TGTGCCAGCAGACCAGACACGAGTCCTGAAGCTTTCTTT. This chain uses TRBV7-9 with TRBJ1-1; D not certain. The CDR3 consists of 13 residues. The germline V gene has CDR1 SEHNR and CDR2 FQNEAQ (reference sequence). Trimming cost V 6 bases and J 6 bases, with 14 bases left between them.

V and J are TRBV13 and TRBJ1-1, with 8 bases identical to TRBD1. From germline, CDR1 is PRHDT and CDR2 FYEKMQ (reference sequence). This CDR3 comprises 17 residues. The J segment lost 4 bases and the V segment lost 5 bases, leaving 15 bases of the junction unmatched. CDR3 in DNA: TGTGCCAGCAGCACGACAGGGGCAATGAGGATGCGCACTGAAGCTTTCTTT. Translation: CASSTTGAMRMRTEAFF.

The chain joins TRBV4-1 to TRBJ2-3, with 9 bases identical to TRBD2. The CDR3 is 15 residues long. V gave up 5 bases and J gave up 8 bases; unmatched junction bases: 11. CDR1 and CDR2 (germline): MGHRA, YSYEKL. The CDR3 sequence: CASSAYMGLAPTQYF. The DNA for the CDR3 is TGCGCCAGCAGCGCTTACATGGGACTAGCTCCTACGCAGTATTTT.